Below, one T cell receptor beta chain is given with its context. Ten or more counts support this clonotype. The antigen this receptor binds is unknown. Base qualities are not provided; no much larger clone lies one nucleotide away. Based on the germline V gene (reference sequence), the CDR1 and CDR2 sequences are DFQATT and SNEGSKA. Germline trimming: 1 base from V, 2 bases from J; junction bases outside gene matches: 11. From its cysteine to its phenylalanine, the CDR3 spans 17 amino acids. Of all the DNA, just the CDR3 is kept, 51 bases in frame from base 1. These data are taken from a study of CD8+CD57+ T cells in acquired aplastic anemia (dated by TCRdb to 2016 to 2018). About the full investigation: A mean of roughly 2.9 ug of DNA, ranging from roughly 0.18 to 30 ug, was extracted from sorted CD4+ and CD8+ cells. A CD8+CD57+ expansion meant a frequency higher than the mean frequency seen in healthy subjects.

Patients chosen for sequencing had shown expansion of CD8+CD57+ cells by flow cytometry. Severe acquired aplastic anemia was diagnosed in all patients according to International Study of Aplastic Anemia and Agranulocytosis and Camitta criteria. At the time blood was sampled, none of the patients had received any therapy. In the study, sorted CD4+ and CD8+ blood T cells from patients with severe aplastic anemia and from healthy subjects underwent deep sequencing of TCR repertoires. In the USA, patient enrollment took place under clinicaltrials.gov protocols 00001620, 01623167, 00001397, 00071045, 00081523 and 00961064. Ficoll-Paque density gradient centrifugation was used to isolate peripheral blood mononuclear cells. Before DNA was extracted, CD4+ and CD8+ T cells were sorted using either FACS or magnetic beads. Profiling of TCR beta VDJ combinations and CDR3 sequences used genomic DNA as the template. An Illumina HiSeq 2000 was used for TCR repertoire sequencing. As for the authors' bioinformatics: TRBV/TRBJ rearrangement plots, CDR3 size and DJ length profiles, and Simpson's diversity index were used to assess repertoires. The most abundant DNA sequence in the deep sequencing data was taken as the immunodominant clone. CDR3 amino acid sequences were screened for sharing across subjects and compared with published repertoires and the VDJdb database. In TCRdb, the public reads were trimmed at Q25 with fastp and aligned with MiXCR, with productive beta chains retained. Every entry covers one CDR3 protein and lists the most common genes and DNA from its rows. The authors' filters were not applied to this entry. The sample includes 150,000 or so distinct CDR3 sequences, with 40% to 55% observed a single time. Of the sample, 2.5% to 4% falls within the top ten clones.

Study-wide conclusions, independent of this receptor: Patients and healthy controls showed no significant difference in CD8+ Simpson's diversity (P=0.060). Although around 30 CD8+ CDR3 sequences were shared by patients and controls, these sequences appeared highly expressed in patients and within the immunodominant clones of patients.

The TCR was taken from a human donor with aplastic anemia. The chain is assembled from TRBV20-1 and TRBJ2-3; 8 bases in the junction line up with TRBD2. The sequenced sample was sorted CD4+, CD8+, or CD8+CD57+ T cells (not recorded which) from PBMCs. The DNA is as follows: TGCAGTGCTAGAGCCTCCGGGATAGCGGGACACACAGATACGCAGTATTTT. This sequence encodes CSARASGIAGHTDTQYF.